This TCR beta chain was retrieved from a study of blood T cell repertoires in COVID-19 (TCRdb year 2020). For the wider study: Samples from collaborators originated in the United States, Italy and Spain and spanned both the acute and convalescent phases of COVID-19. The samples were drawn from the first 160 participants of the ongoing ImmuneRACE study and from 1,254 subjects provided by 6 global collaborators. A freely available public database, intended as a resource for researchers studying the immune response to SARS-CoV-2, is where the repertoires were released. Deeply sampled blood TCRbeta repertoires from subjects exposed to, actively infected with, or recovered from COVID-19 were included in the dataset. The sample metadata nearly always contained a de-identified subject ID, COVID-19 status, age in years and sex. Where available, HLA class I and class II types were obtained from metadata supplied by the sample provider rather than from assay-based typing. The prospective study material was composed of cDNA or gDNA derived from T cells, B-cell-depleted T cells, or PBMCs. The research as a whole found: The amount of clinical and demographic metadata varied by source and participant and was provided uncurated.

On this clone: Its recognized antigen is unknown. It has no much larger one-base neighbor in the sample; base qualities were not kept.

The CDR3 runs 14 residues from the cysteine to the phenylalanine. The read is trimmed to its CDR3 DNA, 42 bases read in frame from base 1. Taken from the germline V gene, the CDR1 and CDR2 loops are SGHTA and FQGTGA. At the junction V is shortened by 5 bases and J by 11 bases, with 20 bases in between. TCRbeta CDR3 regions were amplified from genomic DNA by means of the immunoSEQ Assay, a bias-controlled multiplex PCR. Regarding the original processing steps: The number of nucleated cells in each sample was estimated from the amplification of reference gene primers within the assay. To quantify the absolute abundance of each unique TCRbeta CDR3 rearrangement, sequence reads were collapsed and filtered. For each sample, productive Simpson clonality was calculated as the square root of Simpson's diversity index over productive rearrangements. The table comes from immuneACCESS by way of TCRdb, which keeps in-frame sequences with V and J called. Part of the clones is missing from these tables; in studies checked, under half for an unresolved V gene and the rest for unknown reasons. That table gives V, J and clone size, and the DNA gave D and trimming. Across this sample there are 140,000 to 150,000 clones, with just over 85% seen only once. The ten largest clones take up roughly 3.9% of the sample.

In the prospective study, participants were roughly 18 to 89 years old, resided in around 25 geographic areas of the United States, and were enrolled through a virtual design. To assign participants to cohorts, the prospective study relied on clinical history that participants themselves reported in a screening survey and a study questionnaire. Recovered participants in ImmuneRACE Cohort 3 were defined as having two consecutive negative NP/OP PCR tests, clearance from a healthcare professional, or resolution of symptoms. Mobile phlebotomists in the prospective study collected whole blood, serum and a nasopharyngeal or oropharyngeal swab from every participant. Participants in the prospective study had the option to provide additional blood draws and questionnaires over a 2-month period. Before DNA extraction, blood samples from the prospective study were shipped at room temperature or frozen.

The sequence derives from a man in his forties or fifties who had recovered from COVID-19. The chain employs TRBV7-3 and TRBJ2-3; the D segment could be TRBD2, given 7 matching bases. The sample consisted of PBMCs or T cells enriched from blood (not recorded which). CDR3 region: CASSRGAEAWKQYF. The nucleotides are TGTGCCAGCAGCCGGGGGGCGGAGGCCTGGAAGCAGTATTTT.